A selection of T cell receptor beta chains follows, all from one sample in a study of regulatory T cells in long-lasting Graves disease. Each CDR3 protein is one row after TCRdb ran MiXCR on the multiplex PCR reads. Counted here are approximately 400,000 distinct CDR3 sequences, around 14% occurring once; the ten biggest clones make up over 15%. These data were also reused for a study on T cells in Graves' hyperthyroidism and ophthalmopathy.

Sequences were derived from peripheral blood mononuclear cells (PBMCs), sampled at new diagnosis, from a patient treated with antithyroid drugs. The source is a woman in her twenties or thirties with Graves disease. CDR3s include the opening cysteine and the closing phenylalanine or tryptophan. A D gene is named only where the DNA matches it firmly. Expanded clones are given a class, and other clones once, few, many or no size at all.

TRBV27	16	.	TRBD2	TRBJ2-1	TGTGCCAGCAGTCCGGGGACTAGCGGGAGGTTGAATGAGCAGTTCTTC	CASSPGTSGRLNEQFF
TRBV19	9	few	.	TRBJ2-7	TGTGCCAGTGTCTACGAGCAGTACTTC	CASVYEQYF
TRBV11-1	13	many	.	TRBJ2-5	TGTGCCAGCAGCTTAGAGCCCGAAGAGACCCAGTACTTC	CASSLEPEETQYF
TRBV6-2/TRBV6-3	15	many	.	TRBJ2-3	TGTGCCAGCAGTTACCGAGGCCTAACCACAGATACGCAGTATTTT	CASSYRGLTTDTQYF
TRBV4-1	14	many	TRBD1	TRBJ1-2	TGCGCCAGCAGCCTTTCCCGGGACAGCTATGGCTACACCTTC	CASSLSRDSYGYTF
TRBV13	16	many	TRBD2	TRBJ2-3	TGTGCCAGCAGCTTAAAGCGGGAGTTAGGCACAGATACGCAGTATTTT	CASSLKRELGTDTQYF
TRBV6-1	12	many	.	TRBJ2-1	TGTGCCAGCAGTGCAACAGGGAGAGCAGTACTCTTC	CASSATGRAVLF
TRBV19	17	.	TRBD2	TRBJ2-1	TGTGCCAGTAGTCGCACCGGGACTAGCGGGAGCCCCAGAGAGCAGTTCTTC	CASSRTGTSGSPREQFF
TRBV20-1	13	many	TRBD2	TRBJ2-7	TGCAGTGCGGCCCCTAGCGGGAGATACGAGCAGTACTTC	CSAAPSGRYEQYF
TRBV28	13	many	.	TRBJ1-5	TGTGCCAACTCACCCGGATATGGGCAGCCCCAGCATTTT	CANSPGYGQPQHF
TRBV4-1	18	few	TRBD2	TRBJ2-7	TGCGCCAGCAGCTCAAAAAAAGCCGGAGCGGGAGGAAAGGGCGAGCAGTACTTC	CASSSKKAGAGGKGEQYF
TRBV20-1	15	.	TRBD2	TRBJ2-7	TGCAGTGCTAGAGATCTGTCTAGCGGCATCTACGAGCAGTACTTC	CSARDLSSGIYEQYF
TRBV12-3/TRBV12-4	17	many	.	TRBJ1-4	TGTGCCAGCGGATTTTCCCTCGGGGGGCAAAGGAATGAAAAACTGTTTTTT	CASGFSLGGQRNEKLFF
TRBV19	15	.	.	TRBJ1-5	TGTGCCAGTAGTCTCTCACGACAGGGCAATCAGCCCCAGCATTTT	CASSLSRQGNQPQHF
TRBV19	15	.	.	TRBJ2-1	TGTGCCAGTAGTGAAGCCGGCGAGACCACCGATGAGCAGTTCTTC	CASSEAGETTDEQFF
TRBV6-1	14	.	.	TRBJ2-4	TGTGCCAGCAGGGCCCGTGAGGGCGAAAACATTCAGTACTTC	CASRAREGENIQYF
TRBV7-2	13	.	.	TRBJ2-4	TGTGCCAGCAGCTTTTTAGCCAAAAACATTCAGTACTTC	CASSFLAKNIQYF
TRBV20-1	14	.	TRBD2	TRBJ2-3	TGCAGTGCTGAGGGACTAGATCACACAGATACGCAGTATTTT	CSAEGLDHTDTQYF
TRBV12-3/TRBV12-4	16	.	.	TRBJ2-1	TGTGCCAGCAGTTCTCCAATGGGCAGATCCTACAATGAGCAGTTCTTC	CASSSPMGRSYNEQFF
TRBV28	13	many	.	TRBJ2-1	TGTGCCAGCGTTGAGGGAGGACTAAATGAGCAGTTCTTC	CASVEGGLNEQFF
TRBV12-3/TRBV12-4	13	few	.	TRBJ1-3	TGTGCCAGCAGTCTTTCTGGAGGAAACACCATATATTTT	CASSLSGGNTIYF
TRBV29-1	15	few	.	TRBJ2-7	TGCAGCGTCCAAGGGTCGCGACAGGCTACCTACGAGCAGTACTTC	CSVQGSRQATYEQYF
TRBV7-2	18	many	.	TRBJ2-1	TGTGCCAGCAGCCTCGTCCGAGGCCAGCCACTCTACTACAATGAGCAGTTCTTC	CASSLVRGQPLYYNEQFF
TRBV6-1	15	.	.	TRBJ2-1	TGTGCCAGCAGCCGAGGGGGACTCCGGTCGGATGAGCAGTTCTTC	CASSRGGLRSDEQFF
TRBV11-1	14	.	.	TRBJ1-1	TGTGCCAGCAGCTTAATCCGGGCGAACACTGAAGCTTTCTTT	CASSLIRANTEAFF
TRBV20-1	15	many	.	TRBJ1-1	TGCAGTGCCTCGCTAGGACCATTCGAACAGGGAGGAGCTTTCTTT	CSASLGPFEQGGAFF
TRBV28	15	many	.	TRBJ1-3	TGTGCCAGCAGTTTTGGTGGGGCATCTGGAAACACCATATATTTT	CASSFGGASGNTIYF
TRBV7-6	17	few	TRBD1	TRBJ2-1	TGTGCCAGCAGCTTAAATTCACAGGGGGCAGGGGGCAATGAGCAGTTCTTC	CASSLNSQGAGGNEQFF
TRBV2	12	many	.	TRBJ1-2	TGTGCCAGCAGTGAGGGCATCTATGGCTACACCTTC	CASSEGIYGYTF
TRBV28	15	many	TRBD1	TRBJ2-2	TGTGCCAGCAGTTCCCCGGGACAGATTCTCGGGGAGCTGTTTTTT	CASSSPGQILGELFF
TRBV4-1	17	many	.	TRBJ2-7	TGCGCCAGCAGCCAAGAACGGGGGACGGCGCAGGTGTACGAGCAGTACTTC	CASSQERGTAQVYEQYF
TRBV27	16	many	TRBD2	TRBJ2-1	TGTGCCAGCAGTCCCATTGGGACTAGCGGCTACAATGAGCAGTTCTTC	CASSPIGTSGYNEQFF
TRBV12-5	14	many	.	TRBJ1-1	TGTGCTAGTGGTTTGGTACGAGGGGGTTTTGAAGCTTTCTTT	CASGLVRGGFEAFF
TRBV9	15	.	TRBD2	TRBJ2-7	TGTGCCAGCAGCGCCGGAGGGACTACCTCCTACGAGCAGTACTTC	CASSAGGTTSYEQYF
TRBV19	13	.	TRBD2	TRBJ2-2	TGTGCCAGTAGGACTAGCGGGACCGGGGAGCTGTTTTTT	CASRTSGTGELFF
TRBV28	15	.	.	TRBJ1-5	TGTGCCAGCAGCCCTTACGGGGACCGCAATCAGCCCCAGCATTTT	CASSPYGDRNQPQHF
TRBV4-1	18	few	TRBD2	TRBJ2-4	TGCGCCAGCAGCCAAGGCCTAGCGGGAGGGAAGGCCAAAAACATTCAGTACTTC	CASSQGLAGGKAKNIQYF
TRBV11-2	15	many	TRBD2	TRBJ2-1	TGTGCCAGCAGCTTACTAGCGGGAGTGCGCAATGAGCAGTTCTTC	CASSLLAGVRNEQFF
TRBV24-1	12	few	.	TRBJ2-1	TGTGCCACCAGTGATAGAACAGGAGAGCAGTTCTTC	CATSDRTGEQFF
TRBV2	15	few	.	TRBJ2-5	TGTGCCAGCAAGCCCACTTGGGCCTCCCAAGAGACCCAGTACTTC	CASKPTWASQETQYF
TRBV4-1	15	.	.	TRBJ2-5	TGCGCCAGCAGCCAAGATAATGGCATCCAAGAGACCCAGTACTTC	CASSQDNGIQETQYF
TRBV9	14	.	TRBD1	TRBJ2-3	TGTGCCAGCAGCGTCGAAGACAGGGTAGATACGCAGTATTTT	CASSVEDRVDTQYF
TRBV12-3/TRBV12-4	14	many	.	TRBJ2-3	TGTGCCAGCAGCCCGGGCGGACTCACAGATACGCAGTATTTT	CASSPGGLTDTQYF
TRBV11-2	14	many	.	TRBJ2-1	TGTGCCAGCAGTTTACTCGGCGGTTGGGATGAGCAGTTCTTC	CASSLLGGWDEQFF
TRBV7-9	14	few	TRBD1	TRBJ2-1	TGTGCCAGCAGCCAGGTCCTAGGGGGCGATGAGCAGTTCTTC	CASSQVLGGDEQFF
TRBV18	14	many	.	TRBJ2-7	TGTGCCAGCTCACCACCGGGCCTTTCCTACGAGCAGTACTTC	CASSPPGLSYEQYF
TRBV20-1	15	many	TRBD1	TRBJ2-3	TGCAGTGCTAGTAGGAGACAGGGGGAATGGGATACGCAGTATTTT	CSASRRQGEWDTQYF
TRBV13	16	many	TRBD1	TRBJ2-5	TGTGCCAGCAGCACGACAGGGGTCGACCTAGGAGAGACCCAGTACTTC	CASSTTGVDLGETQYF
TRBV24-1	15	.	TRBD1	TRBJ1-1	TGTGCCACCAGTGCTTCGGACAGGCCTGGCACTGAAGCTTTCTTT	CATSASDRPGTEAFF
TRBV24-1	15	many	TRBD1	TRBJ2-1	TGTGCCACCCCGCTTTGGGACAGGGGTTACAATGAGCAGTTCTTC	CATPLWDRGYNEQFF
TRBV20-1	16	.	.	TRBJ2-7	TGCAGTGCTAGATACGGTCGGGACTCCCTTTTCCACGAGCAGTACTTC	CSARYGRDSLFHEQYF
TRBV12-3/TRBV12-4	16	many	TRBD2	TRBJ2-7	TGTGCCAGCAGTTTCGTACTAGCGGGAGGATCCTACGAGCAGTACTTC	CASSFVLAGGSYEQYF
TRBV10-2	15	many	TRBD2	TRBJ2-3	TGCGCCAGCAGTGAAACTAGCGGGAACCCAGATACGCAGTATTTT	CASSETSGNPDTQYF
TRBV9	14	.	.	TRBJ2-1	TGTGCCAGCAGCGGGGCGGGTGGGTACAATGAGCAGTTCTTC	CASSGAGGYNEQFF
TRBV2	15	many	.	TRBJ1-5	TGTGCCAGCAGGCCGGTGGGGATGAGCAATCAGCCCCAGCATTTT	CASRPVGMSNQPQHF